One sample yielded the 10 T cell receptor beta chains listed below, sequenced in a study of shared clonotypes between healthy human individuals. Method: immunoSEQ multiplex PCR; TCRdb's copy keeps in-frame clones and lacks some. The sample shows about 520,000 clones, about 78% of them seen only once. The material sequenced was PBMCs. The receptors here all came from a woman in her thirties or forties in good health. Some clones in this sample may be carry-over from other donors' samples.

The J gene is TRBJ2-1, the V gene TRBV27; unclear D gene. Deletions cut 5 bases from V and 6 bases from J, with 11 bases between. Germline assignment: CDR1 MNHEY and CDR2 SMNVEV (reference sequence). The CDR3 covers 13 residues. CDR3 residues: CASSQLDLNEQFF. CDR3 nucleotides: TGTGCCAGCAGTCAGTTAGACCTCAATGAGCAGTTCTTC.

The chain combines TRBV10-3 with TRBJ2-7; the match to TRBD2 covers 8 bases. The germline V gene encodes CDR1 ENHRY and CDR2 SYGVKD. The trim removed 3 bases at V and 2 bases at J, leaving 6 bases unmatched. The CDR3 spans 15 residues. CDR3 region: CAISDLAGTTYEQYF. For the CDR3, the DNA is TGTGCCATCAGTGACTTAGCGGGGACGACCTACGAGCAGTACTTC.

The CDR3 is CASSQMTEAVGELFF. The DNA for the CDR3 is TGTGCCAGCAGCCAGATGACAGAGGCAGTCGGGGAGCTGTTTTTT. V is TRBV4-2 and J is TRBJ2-2, with D possibly being TRBD1 (5 bases). Trimming removed 3 bases at V and 7 bases at J, with 15 bases between. Germline V gene sequence: CDR1 LGHNA, CDR2 YNFKEQ. This CDR3 spans 15 amino acids.

The V and J genes are TRBV6-4 and TRBJ2-3; 9 positions agree with TRBD2. Germline V CDR1 and CDR2: MRHNA, SNTAGT. V was clipped by 4 bases and J by 0 bases; unmatched bases: 5. The CDR3 contains 16 residues. DNA for the CDR3: TGTGCCAGCAGTGCAGAGACTAGCGGCAGCACAGATACGCAGTATTTT. This translates into CASSAETSGSTDTQYF.

The chain joins TRBV6-1 to TRBJ2-7; 9 nucleotides line up with TRBD1. The CDR3 totals 15 residues. V lost 5 bases to trimming and J lost 7 bases; unmatched junction nucleotides: 12. Germline-derived CDR1 and CDR2 are MNHNS and SASEGT. For the CDR3, the DNA is TGTGCCAGCAGTATACGGACAGGGGATCCGAGTGAGCAGTACTTC. Protein sequence: CASSIRTGDPSEQYF.

As concerns this clone: It differs at one base from a far larger clone, so likely a read error. Other DNA sequences from this sample encode an identical CDR3 as well. The rearrangement joins TRBV29-1 to TRBJ1-1; a possible D gene is TRBD1 (5 bases). This CDR3 region has 14 residues. Germline CDR1 and CDR2: SQVTM and ANQGSEA. CDR3: CSVLGWGSDTEAFF. CDR3 nucleotides: TGCAGCGTCCTCGGGTGGGGGTCGGACACTGAAGCCTTCTTT. Full variable domain (rest looked up from reference TRBV29-1 and TRBJ1-1): SAVISQKPSRDICQRGTSLTIQCQVDSQVTMMFWYRQQPGQSLTLIATANQGSEATYESGFVIDKFPISRPNLTFSTLTVSNMSPEDSSIYLCSVLGWGSDTEAFFGQGTRLTVV.

This clone was seen a single time. The V and J genes are TRBV29-1 and TRBJ2-1, with D perhaps matching TRBD1 (5 bases). V shed 3 bases and J shed 4 bases, with 10 bases lying between them. CDR1 is SQVTM and CDR2 is ANQGSEA in the germline V gene. The CDR3 spans 13 residues. CDR3 sequence: CSVELQAYNEQFF. The CDR3 nucleotides are TGCAGCGTTGAGTTACAGGCGTACAATGAGCAGTTCTTC.

The chain uses TRBV7-8 and TRBJ1-1; 7 nucleotides align to TRBD1. The CDR3 length is 14 residues. With 4 bases clipped from V and 0 bases from J, the junction kept 2 bases outside the gene matches. CDR1 SGHVS and CDR2 FQNEAQ come from the germline V gene. CDR3 protein: CASSSTGLNTEAFF. The DNA of the CDR3 is TGTGCCAGCAGCTCGACAGGGCTGAACACTGAAGCTTTCTTT.

The V and J genes are TRBV6-4 and TRBJ1-2; TRBD1 might be the D (6 bases). V was pared by 2 bases and J by 4 bases, with 14 bases between. The germline CDR1 and CDR2 sequences are MRHNA and SNTAGT. The CDR3 is made up of 15 amino acids. The CDR3 DNA is TGTGCCAGCAGTGACGCGGCGGGGGCTAGCTATGGCTACACCTTC. Translation: CASSDAAGASYGYTF.

J is TRBJ1-5 and V is TRBV5-4; D is unresolved. The CDR3 contains 14 residues. V was shortened by 2 bases and J by 1 base, with 7 bases between the two germline ends. The germline V gene has CDR1 SGHNT and CDR2 YYREEE (reference sequence). The CDR3 reads CASSLGGSNQPQHF. The CDR3 coding sequence is TGTGCCAGCAGCTTAGGCGGGAGCAATCAGCCCCAGCATTTT.